This T cell receptor beta chain was documented in a study of T cells in Graves' hyperthyroidism and ophthalmopathy. RNA transcripts provided the source from which TCR beta CDR3 regions were amplified. The HTBI primer set drove a first-round RT-PCR of the TCR CDR3. TCRdb analysed the multiplex PCR reads with MiXCR anew, one entry per CDR3 protein. The data hold approximately 250,000 distinct CDR3 sequences, with around 26% observed a single time. The length of the CDR3 is 15 residues. The junction had 8 bases not matched to a gene; V was cut back by 5 bases and J by 5 bases. Germline V lookup: CDR1 MNHEY, CDR2 SVGAGI. This clonotype was detected only once. Uncontrolled infections, other autoimmune diseases, pregnancy or lactation led to exclusion of patients. For the diagnoses, clinical symptoms, serum thyroxine and TRAb, thyroid ultrasound and orbital computed tomography were used. Fresh peripheral blood, approximately 9.1 ml, was the source of the PBMCs.

This receptor was taken from a woman in her forties with Graves' ophthalmopathy. Sequencing was carried out using blood. This chain links TRBV6-5 with TRBJ1-2, with TRBD1 matching over 10 bases. The CDR3 loop reads CASSNRDRGGYGYTF. As DNA, the CDR3 is TGTGCCAGCAGTAACCGGGACAGGGGAGGGTATGGCTACACCTTC.